The T cell receptor beta chain described here comes from a study of long-term antiretroviral therapy in people with HIV (dated 2022 in TCRdb). Some background on the complete study: The earliest samples were collected approximately a decade before the 2015 WHO recommendation for immediate ART, a period when ART was typically delayed until CD4 counts fell. A retrospective serial study tested whether changes in peripheral blood TRB repertoire composition and diversity were associated with ART initiation and durable HIV suppression. From fewer than 35 adults with confirmed HIV infection, the cohort provided under 200 cryopreserved PBMC samples, gathered serially across a mean of around 6 years (range 1-12). Eleven of the 30 participants with HIV were female. Test extractions of a monoclonal T-cell line alongside 30 or so polyclonal samples showed no cross-contamination during QIAcube processing.

With regard to this clone: Its antigen remains unidentified. No quality values exist for individual bases; no much larger clone is one base distant.

The CDR1 and CDR2 encoded by the germline V gene (reference sequence) are LNHDA and SQIVND. V lost 3 bases and J lost 2 bases, and the count of bases not matched to a germline gene is 13. The CDR3 contains 17 residues, cysteine and phenylalanine counted. Just CDR3 DNA is preserved here, 51 bases in frame from base 1. Study-level results and caveats: The repertoire was dominated across all time points by expanded TRB clones identified before ART initiation, although this dominance was seen to fluctuate and to decrease in many PLHIV after ART. Since PBMC availability was limited, sequencing covered only the TCR beta chain, with no alpha chain pairing. Starting ART was linked to a significant rise in TRB diversity, yet even with long-term ART the diversity remained significantly lower than in transplant donor controls. The samples span the years 2004 to 2017, and the ART regimens used at that time may not be as effective as current regimens. No data were available on ART adherence, viral resistance or therapy changes, limiting inferences about post-ART repertoire changes. HIV repertoires had narrower CDR3 length ranges than controls, and the network structure suggested an antigen-experienced repertoire that shifted only slightly toward naive after ART. Because cell numbers in pre-ART samples were limited, unsorted PBMC were profiled instead of sorted CD4+ and CD8+ T cells.

The immunoSEQ hsTCRB v3.0 assay was used at survey level resolution for TRB variable region sequencing. TRB sequencing targeted a depth of roughly 35,000-55,000 T-cell genomes per sample. TRB libraries were pooled and sequenced on an Illumina MiSeq using a v3 150-cycle kit. The source study handled its data this way. Repertoire analysis was performed in R inside a reproducible Nextflow workflow that covered QC, data transformation and analysis. Custom analyses were implemented in LymphoSeq2, an R package for AIRR-Seq data exploration. A few samples that yielded fewer than 5000 total TRB sequences were excluded, so that 200 or so HIV repertoires were analyzed. Of the roughly 190 retained HIV repertoires, 59 were collected before and around 130 after ART initiation. Repertoires were downsampled to 5000 TRB nucleotide sequences, with summary statistics averaged over 100 downsampling iterations. Only TRB sequences with CDR3 regions of at least seven amino acids were retained for analysis. Two measures captured diversity: a Shannon entropy-derived clonality score and the Gini coefficient. Repertoire networks linked the top 5000 CDR3 amino acid sequences whenever two sequences differed by an edit distance of one. For TRB CDR3 amino acid sequences, GLIPH2 was used to predict antigen specificity groups and MHC restriction. Known CMV, EBV, HIV or tissue antigen associations were flagged by matching CDR3 amino acid sequences against VDJdb and McPAS-TCR. Pre-ART, post-ART and control groups were compared with Wilcoxon signed-rank tests and Holm-Bonferroni correction. This immuneACCESS table, as held by TCRdb, lists in-frame sequences with V and J called but not all clones. Of the missing ones, under half trace to an unresolved V gene in checked studies; the others have no known cause. Clone size and the V and J calls come from that table; the DNA yielded D and trimming. The sample has roughly 30,000 clones on record, 93% of them singletons. The ten largest clones represent around 6% of the sample.

To be included, a participant needed at least one PBMC sample from before ART initiation plus at least two post-ART samples. All participants with HIV were treated in the United States of America. Before DNA extraction, cryopreserved samples of about 0.9-11 million PBMC were thawed and then washed. At the time of the earliest PBMC sample, participants with HIV were aged between 23 and 54 years. PBMC samples were contributed by each participant from 1-4 timepoints before ART initiation and 2-8 timepoints after ART initiation, with a median of 7 samples. For every participant, serial HIV viral load, CD4+ T-cell count, ART history and demographic data were obtained. Using a Qiagen kit on a QIAcube, genomic DNA was extracted from unsorted PBMC, with samples processed in batches of 12.

The chain uses TRBV19 and TRBJ2-7; 7 junctional bases match TRBD1. The receptor was isolated from a middle-aged woman with HIV. The sequencing here drew on unsorted PBMCs, taken 6.5 years after starting antiretroviral therapy. The nucleotide sequence reads TGTGCCAGTAGTATTCACGCCGCTGGGACAGCCGCCTACGAGCAGTACTTC. Its coded protein is CASSIHAAGTAAYEQYF.